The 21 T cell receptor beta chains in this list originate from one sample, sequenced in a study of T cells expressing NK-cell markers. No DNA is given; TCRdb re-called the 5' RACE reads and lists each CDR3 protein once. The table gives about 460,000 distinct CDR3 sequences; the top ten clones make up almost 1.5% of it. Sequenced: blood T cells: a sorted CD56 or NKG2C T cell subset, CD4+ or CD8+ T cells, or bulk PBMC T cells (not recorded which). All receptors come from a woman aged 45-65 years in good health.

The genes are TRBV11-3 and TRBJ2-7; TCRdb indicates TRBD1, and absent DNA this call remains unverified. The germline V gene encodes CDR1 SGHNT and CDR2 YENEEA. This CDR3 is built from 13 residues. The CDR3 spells CASSLSPGDEQYF. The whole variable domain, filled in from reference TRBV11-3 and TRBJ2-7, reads EAGVVQSPRYKIIEKKQPVAFWCNPISGHNTLYWYLQNLGQGPELLIRYENEEAVDDSQLPKDRFSAERLKGVDSTLKIQPAELGDSAVYLCASSLSPGDEQYFGPGTRLTVT.

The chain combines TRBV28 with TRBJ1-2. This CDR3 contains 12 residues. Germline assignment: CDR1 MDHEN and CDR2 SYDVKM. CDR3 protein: CASQTVPEGYTF.

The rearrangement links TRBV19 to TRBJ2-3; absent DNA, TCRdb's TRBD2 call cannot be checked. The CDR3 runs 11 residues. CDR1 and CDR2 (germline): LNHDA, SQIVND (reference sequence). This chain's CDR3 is CASTSGLTWYF.

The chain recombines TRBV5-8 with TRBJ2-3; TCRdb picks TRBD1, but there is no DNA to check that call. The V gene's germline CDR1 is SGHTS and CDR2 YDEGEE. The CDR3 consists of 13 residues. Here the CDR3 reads CASSLIQAGTQYF.

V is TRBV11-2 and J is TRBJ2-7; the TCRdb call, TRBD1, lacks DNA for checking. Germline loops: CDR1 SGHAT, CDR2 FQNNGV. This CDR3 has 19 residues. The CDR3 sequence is CASSLDVFRGWSVSYEQYF.

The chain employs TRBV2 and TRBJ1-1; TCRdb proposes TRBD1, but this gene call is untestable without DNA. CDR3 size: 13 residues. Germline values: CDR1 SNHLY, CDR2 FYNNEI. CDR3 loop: CASGRAMNTEAFF.

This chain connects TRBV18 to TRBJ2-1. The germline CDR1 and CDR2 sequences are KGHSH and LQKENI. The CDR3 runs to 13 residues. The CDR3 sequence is CASSPVLVSEQFF.

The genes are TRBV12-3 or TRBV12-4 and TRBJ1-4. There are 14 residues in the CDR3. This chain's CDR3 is CASSFYGVTRKLFF.

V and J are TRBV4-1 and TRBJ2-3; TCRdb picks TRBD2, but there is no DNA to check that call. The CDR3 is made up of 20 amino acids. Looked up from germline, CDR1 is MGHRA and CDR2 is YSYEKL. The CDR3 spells CASSHSPGIAGGPVTDTQYF.

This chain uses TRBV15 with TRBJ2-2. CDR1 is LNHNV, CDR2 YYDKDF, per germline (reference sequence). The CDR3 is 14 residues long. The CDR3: CATSTQMNTGELFF.

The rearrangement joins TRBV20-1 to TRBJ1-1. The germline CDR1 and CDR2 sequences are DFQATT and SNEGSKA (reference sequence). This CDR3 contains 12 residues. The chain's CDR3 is CSARAFRAEAFF.

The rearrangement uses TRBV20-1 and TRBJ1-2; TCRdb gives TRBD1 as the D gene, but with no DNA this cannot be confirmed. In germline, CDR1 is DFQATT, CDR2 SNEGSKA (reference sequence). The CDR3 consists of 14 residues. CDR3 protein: CSAVKDSVNYGYTF.

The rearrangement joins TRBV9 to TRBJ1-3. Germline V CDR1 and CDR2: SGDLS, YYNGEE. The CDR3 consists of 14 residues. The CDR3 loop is CASSVSGSGNTIYF.

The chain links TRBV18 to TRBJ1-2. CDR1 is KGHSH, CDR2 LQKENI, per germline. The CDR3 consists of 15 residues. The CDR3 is CASSPTGTSNYGYTF.

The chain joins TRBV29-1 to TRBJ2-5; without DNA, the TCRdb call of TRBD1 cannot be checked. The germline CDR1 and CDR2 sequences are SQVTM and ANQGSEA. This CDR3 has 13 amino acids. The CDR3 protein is CSVEVGGQETQYF.

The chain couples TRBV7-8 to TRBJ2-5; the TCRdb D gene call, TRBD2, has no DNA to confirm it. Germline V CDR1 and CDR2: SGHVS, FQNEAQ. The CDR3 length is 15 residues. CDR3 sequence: CASSLRPTRRETQYF.

The CDR3 reads CSARDGRGITDTQYF. The chain uses TRBV20-1 and TRBJ2-3; the D gene TCRdb calls, TRBD1, cannot be checked with no DNA. CDR3 size: 15 residues. CDR1 DFQATT and CDR2 SNEGSKA come from the germline V gene (reference sequence).

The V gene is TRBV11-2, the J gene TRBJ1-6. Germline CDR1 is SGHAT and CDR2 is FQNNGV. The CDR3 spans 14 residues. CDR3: CASSLGVGRTPLHF.

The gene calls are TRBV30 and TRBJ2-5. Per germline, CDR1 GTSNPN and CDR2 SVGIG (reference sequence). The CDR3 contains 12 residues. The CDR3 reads CAWSVEGGTQYF.

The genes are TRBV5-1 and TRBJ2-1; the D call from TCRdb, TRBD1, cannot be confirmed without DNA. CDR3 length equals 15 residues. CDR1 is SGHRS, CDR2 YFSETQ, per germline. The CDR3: CASSLAPSGGNEQFF.

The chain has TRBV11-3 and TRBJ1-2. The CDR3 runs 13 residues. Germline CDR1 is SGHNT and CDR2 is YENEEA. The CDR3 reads CASSLGTARRYTF.